This TCR beta chain stems from a study of cytomegalovirus exposure and HLA in healthy donors. General observations from the study: The study designated 150 to 200 TCR beta chains cytomegalovirus-associated. What was likely a sequencing artifact was a cluster of highly shared sequence variants.

PCR used 60 Vbeta primers and 13 Jbeta primers. The assay was immunoSEQ multiplex PCR, and TCRdb's table has in-frame clones only and misses some. Of around 110,000 clones listed, around 75% are singletons. The CDR3 totals 16 residues. The J segment lost 2 bases and the V segment lost 6 bases, leaving 7 bases of the junction unmatched. Germline V lookup: CDR1 LNHDA, CDR2 SQIVND (reference sequence). Comment on this clone: No antigen is known for it.

V usage is TRBV19 and J usage is TRBJ2-3, with TRBD2 matching over 11 bases. Sequencing was performed on PBMCs. The clonotype originates from a woman aged 18-29 years in good health and CMV-seronegative. CDR3 protein: CASSVGTSGVTDTQYF. The CDR3 region has the DNA TGTGCCAGTAGCGTCGGGACTAGCGGAGTCACAGATACGCAGTATTTT. Supplemented by reference TRBV19 and TRBJ2-3, the full variable domain reads DGGITQSPKYLFRKEGQNVTLSCEQNLNHDAMYWYRQDPGQGLRLIYYSQIVNDFQKGDIAEGYSVSREKKESFPLTVTSAQKNPTAFYLCASSVGTSGVTDTQYFGPGTRLTVL.